This note documents a single TCR beta chain sequence. Repertoires were generated with immunoSEQ multiplex PCR, while TCRdb's copy carries only in-frame clones and drops some. The sample carries tens of thousands of clones, 90% to 95% recorded once. The entry originates in a study of control samples from healthy donors and cancer patients. Per the germline V gene, CDR1 is SGHTA and CDR2 is FQGNSA. V was trimmed by 2 bases and J by 7 bases, leaving 6 bases between them. This CDR3 spans 13 amino acids. The V and J genes are TRBV7-2 and TRBJ1-6; D is unresolved. This sequence originates from a woman aged 35 to 49 with lung cancer. Sequenced: PBMCs. In nucleotides, the CDR3 is TGTGCCAGCAGCTTATGGGAAAATTCACCCCTCCACTTT. As protein: CASSLWENSPLHF. The full variable domain, in which reference TRBV7-2 and TRBJ1-6 provide the parts outside the CDR3, is GAGVSQSPSNKVTEKGKDVELRCDPISGHTALYWYRQSLGQGLEFLIYFQGNSAPDKSGLPSDRFSAERTGGSVSTLTIQRTQQEDSAVYLCASSLWENSPLHFGNGTRLTVT.